The sequence of this T cell receptor (beta chain) was determined in a study of technical replicates of blood from four donors. The method was immunoSEQ multiplex PCR; TCRdb's version includes in-frame clones alone and lacks a portion of them. The sample lists almost 90,000 clones; 85% to 95% were seen once. This clone was seen just once. V lost 4 bases, J lost 3 bases, and 6 bases lay in between. The CDR3 extends over 12 amino acids. The germline V gene encodes CDR1 SGHRS and CDR2 YFSETQ. Material: T cells isolated from PBMCs. This chain uses TRBV5-1 with TRBJ2-3, with D unresolved. The TCR originated in a human donor in good health. CDR3 in amino acids: CASSTGTDTQYF. CDR3 nucleotide sequence: TGCGCCAGCAGCACTGGTACAGATACGCAGTATTTT. The full variable domain, in which reference TRBV5-1 and TRBJ2-3 provide the parts outside the CDR3, is KAGVTQTPRYLIKTRGQQVTLSCSPISGHRSVSWYQQTPGQGLQFLFEYFSETQRNKGNFPGRFSGRQFSNSRSEMNVSTLELGDSALYLCASSTGTDTQYFGPGTRLTVL.